This T cell receptor beta chain was found in a study of shared clonotypes between healthy human individuals. Looked up from germline, CDR1 is KGHSH and CDR2 is LQKENI. V was cut by 10 bases and J by 2 bases, with 14 bases left in between. The CDR3 runs to 13 residues. As defined, naive CD8 cells were CD45RO-negative and positively selected for CCR7, with terminally differentiated effector memory CD45RA+ cells excluded. Clones were sequenced by immunoSEQ multiplex PCR, and TCRdb holds only the in-frame ones, with some missing. Among about 2.2 million clones, roughly 93% were seen once, and the ten largest hold 1.5% to 2%.

The gene calls are TRBV18 and TRBJ1-1; D not certain. Sequences were obtained from naive CD8+ T cells from PBMCs. This clonotype was obtained from a man aged 18-30 years in good health. Some clones in this sample may be carry-over from other donors' samples. The chain's CDR3 is CAKAAGPNTEAFF. In DNA form, the CDR3 reads TGTGCCAAAGCAGCGGGTCCCAACACTGAAGCTTTCTTT.